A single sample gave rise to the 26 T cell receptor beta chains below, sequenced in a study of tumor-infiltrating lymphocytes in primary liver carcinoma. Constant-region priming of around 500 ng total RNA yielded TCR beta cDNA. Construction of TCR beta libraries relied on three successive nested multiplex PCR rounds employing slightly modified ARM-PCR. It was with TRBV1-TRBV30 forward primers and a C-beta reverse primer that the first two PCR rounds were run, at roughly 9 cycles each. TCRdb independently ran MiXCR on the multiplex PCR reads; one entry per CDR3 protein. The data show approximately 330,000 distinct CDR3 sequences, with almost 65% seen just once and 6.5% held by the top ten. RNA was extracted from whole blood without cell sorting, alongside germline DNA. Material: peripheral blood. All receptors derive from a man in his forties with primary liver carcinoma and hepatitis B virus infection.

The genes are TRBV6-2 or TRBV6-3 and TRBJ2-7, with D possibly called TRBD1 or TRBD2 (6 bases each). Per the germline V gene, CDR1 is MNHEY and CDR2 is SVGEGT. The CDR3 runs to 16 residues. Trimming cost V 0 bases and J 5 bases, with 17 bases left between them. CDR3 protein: CASSYSAGKGGNEQYV. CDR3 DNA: TGTGCCAGCAGTTACTCGGCCGGGAAGGGGGGCAACGAGCAGTACGTC.

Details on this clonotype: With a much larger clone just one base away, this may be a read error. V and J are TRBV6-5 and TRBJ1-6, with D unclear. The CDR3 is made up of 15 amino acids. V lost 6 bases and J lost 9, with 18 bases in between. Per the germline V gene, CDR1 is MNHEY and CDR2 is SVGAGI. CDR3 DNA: TGTGCCAGCAGCGAGCGCGGGATGGAGATTTCACCCCTCCACTTT. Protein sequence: CASSERGMEISPLHF.

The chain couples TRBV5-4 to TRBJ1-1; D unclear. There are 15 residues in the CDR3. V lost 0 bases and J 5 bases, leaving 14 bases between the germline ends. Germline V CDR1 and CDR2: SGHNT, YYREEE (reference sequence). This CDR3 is CASSLDRRSGTEAFF. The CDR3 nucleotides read TGTGCCAGCAGCTTGGATCGCCGATCAGGTACTGAAGCTTTCTTT.

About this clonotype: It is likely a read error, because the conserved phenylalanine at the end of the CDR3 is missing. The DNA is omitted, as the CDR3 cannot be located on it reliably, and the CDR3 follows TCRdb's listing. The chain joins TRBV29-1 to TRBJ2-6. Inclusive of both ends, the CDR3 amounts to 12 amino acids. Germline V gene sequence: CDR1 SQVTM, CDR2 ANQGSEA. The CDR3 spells CSVAWGANVLIL.

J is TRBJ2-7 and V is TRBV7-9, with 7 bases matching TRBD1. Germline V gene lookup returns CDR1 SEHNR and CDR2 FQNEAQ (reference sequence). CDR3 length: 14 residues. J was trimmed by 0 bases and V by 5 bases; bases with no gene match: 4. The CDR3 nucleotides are TGTGCCAGCAGCCCCGGGGACAGCTCCTACGAGCAGTACTTC. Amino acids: CASSPGDSSYEQYF.

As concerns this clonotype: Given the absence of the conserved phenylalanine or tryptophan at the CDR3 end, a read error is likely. The CDR3 sequence: CASSEGGYHSGNTIYL. In nucleotides, the CDR3 is TGTGCCAGCAGTGAAGGTGGATACCACTCTGGAAACACCATATATCTT. The J gene is TRBJ1-3, the V gene TRBV6-1; D not resolved. The CDR3 extends over 16 amino acids. The ends were cut back, 1 base at V and 0 bases at J, with 10 bases in the middle. Per germline, CDR1 MNHNS and CDR2 SASEGT.

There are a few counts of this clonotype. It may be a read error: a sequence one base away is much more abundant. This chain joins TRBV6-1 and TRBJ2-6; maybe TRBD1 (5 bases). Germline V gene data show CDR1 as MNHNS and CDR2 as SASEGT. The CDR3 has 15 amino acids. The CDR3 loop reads CASSNRSSGVNVLTF. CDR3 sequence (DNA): TGTGCCAGCAGTAACAGGAGCTCTGGGGTCAACGTCCTGACTTTC.

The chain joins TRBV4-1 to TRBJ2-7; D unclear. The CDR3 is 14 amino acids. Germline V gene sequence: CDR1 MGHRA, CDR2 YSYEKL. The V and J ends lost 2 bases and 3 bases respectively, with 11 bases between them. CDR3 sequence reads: CASSQSNQIYEQYF. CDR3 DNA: TGCGCCAGCAGCCAATCAAACCAGATCTACGAGCAGTACTTC.

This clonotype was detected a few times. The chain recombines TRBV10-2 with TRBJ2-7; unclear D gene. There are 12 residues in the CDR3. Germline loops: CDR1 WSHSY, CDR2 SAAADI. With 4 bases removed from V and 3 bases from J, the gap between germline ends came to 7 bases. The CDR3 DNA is TGCGCCAGCAGTGGGTCCGGCTACGAGCAGTACTTC. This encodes CASSGSGYEQYF.

CDR3 DNA: TGTGCCAGCAGTGAAACCGGGAAAAACATTCAGTACTTC. It codes for CASSETGKNIQYF. The V gene is TRBV2, the J gene TRBJ2-4; D remains ambiguous. Trimming took 2 bases from V and 4 from J, leaving 6 bases between them. The CDR3 is 13 amino acids. CDR1 is SNHLY, CDR2 FYNNEI, per germline.

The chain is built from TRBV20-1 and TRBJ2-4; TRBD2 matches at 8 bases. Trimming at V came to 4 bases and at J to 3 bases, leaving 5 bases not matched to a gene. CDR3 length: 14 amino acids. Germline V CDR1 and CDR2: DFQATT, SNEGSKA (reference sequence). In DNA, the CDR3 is TGCAGTGCTAATCCGCGGGGGGACAAAAACATTCAGTACTTC. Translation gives CSANPRGDKNIQYF.

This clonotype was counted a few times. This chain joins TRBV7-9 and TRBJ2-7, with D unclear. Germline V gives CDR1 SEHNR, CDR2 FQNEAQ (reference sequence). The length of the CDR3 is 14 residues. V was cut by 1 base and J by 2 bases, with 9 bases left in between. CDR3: CASSLESLAYEQYF. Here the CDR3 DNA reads TGTGCCAGCAGCTTAGAGTCCCTGGCCTACGAGCAGTACTTC.

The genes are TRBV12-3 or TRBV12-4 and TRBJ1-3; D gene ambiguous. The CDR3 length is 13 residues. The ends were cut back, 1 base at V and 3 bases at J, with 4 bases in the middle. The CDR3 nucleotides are TGTGCCAGCAGTTTAGGGAATGGAAACACCATATATTTT. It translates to CASSLGNGNTIYF.

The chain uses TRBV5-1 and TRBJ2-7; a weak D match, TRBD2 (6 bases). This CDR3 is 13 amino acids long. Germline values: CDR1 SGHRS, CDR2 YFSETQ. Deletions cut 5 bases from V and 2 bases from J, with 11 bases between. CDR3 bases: TGCGCCAGCAGGCCTAGCGCGACCTACGAGCAGTACTTC. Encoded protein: CASRPSATYEQYF.

CDR3 protein: CASGNLGLNVIQYF. The CDR3 DNA sequence: TGTGCCAGCGGCAATTTGGGCCTCAATGTGATTCAGTACTTC. The rearrangement uses TRBV28 and TRBJ2-4; D is undetermined. With 8 bases removed from V and 10 bases from J, the gap between germline ends came to 21 bases. The germline CDR1 and CDR2 sequences are MDHEN and SYDVKM. This CDR3 is 14 amino acids long.

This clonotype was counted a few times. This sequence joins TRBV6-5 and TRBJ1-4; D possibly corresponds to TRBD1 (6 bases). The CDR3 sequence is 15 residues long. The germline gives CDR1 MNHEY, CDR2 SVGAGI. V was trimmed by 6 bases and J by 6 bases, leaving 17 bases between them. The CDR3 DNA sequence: TGTGCCAGCAGCCTCGGGAGGCAGGGGTATGAAAAACTGTTTTTT. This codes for CASSLGRQGYEKLFF.

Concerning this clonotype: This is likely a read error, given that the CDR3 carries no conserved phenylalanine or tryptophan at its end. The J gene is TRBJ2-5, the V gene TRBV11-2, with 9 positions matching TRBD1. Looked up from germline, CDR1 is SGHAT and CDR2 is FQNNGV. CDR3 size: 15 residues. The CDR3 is CASSQPDRGVESQYL. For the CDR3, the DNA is TGTGCCAGCAGCCAACCGGACAGGGGAGTGGAGAGCCAGTACCTC.

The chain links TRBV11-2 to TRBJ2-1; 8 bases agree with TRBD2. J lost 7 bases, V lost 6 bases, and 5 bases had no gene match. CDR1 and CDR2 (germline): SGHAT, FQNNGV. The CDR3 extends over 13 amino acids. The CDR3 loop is CASSLGLVNEQFF. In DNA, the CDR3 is TGTGCCAGCAGTCTGGGACTAGTGAATGAGCAGTTCTTC.

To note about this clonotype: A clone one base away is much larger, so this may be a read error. Written as DNA, the CDR3 is TGTGCCAGCGGTTACTCGAGTTTTTCACCCTCAGGAGCTTTCTTT. Its translation is CASGYSSFSPSGAFF. The chain carries TRBV6-5 and TRBJ1-1, with D unresolved. The V gene's germline CDR1 is MNHEY and CDR2 SVGAGI. The CDR3 is 15 residues long.

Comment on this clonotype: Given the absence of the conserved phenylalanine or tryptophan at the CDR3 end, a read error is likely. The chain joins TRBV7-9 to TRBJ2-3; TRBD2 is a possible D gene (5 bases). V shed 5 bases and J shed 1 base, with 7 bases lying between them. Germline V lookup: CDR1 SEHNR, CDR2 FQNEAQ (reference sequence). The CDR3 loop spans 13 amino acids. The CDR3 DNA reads TGTGCCAGCAGCAAGGGAGGCACAGATACGCAGTATTAT. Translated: CASSKGGTDTQYY.

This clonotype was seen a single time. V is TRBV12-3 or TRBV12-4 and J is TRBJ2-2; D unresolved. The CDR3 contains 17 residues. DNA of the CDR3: TGTATCAGCAGTTTCCGGCCACTTTCTACCCAGACCGGGGAGCTGTTTTTT. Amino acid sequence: CISSFRPLSTQTGELFF.

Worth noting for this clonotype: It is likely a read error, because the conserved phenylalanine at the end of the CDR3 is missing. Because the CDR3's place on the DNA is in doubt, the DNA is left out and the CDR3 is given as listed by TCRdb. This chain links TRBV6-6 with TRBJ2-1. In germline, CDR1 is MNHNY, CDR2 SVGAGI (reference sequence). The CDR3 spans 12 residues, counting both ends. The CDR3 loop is CASTAQTDKKFL.

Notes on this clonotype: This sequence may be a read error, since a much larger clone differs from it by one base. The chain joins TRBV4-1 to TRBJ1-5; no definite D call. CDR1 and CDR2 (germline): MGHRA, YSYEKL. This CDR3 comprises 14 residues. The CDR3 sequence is CASNQLDSNQPQHF. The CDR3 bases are TGCGCCAGCAACCAACTGGATAGCAATCAGCCCCAGCATTTT.

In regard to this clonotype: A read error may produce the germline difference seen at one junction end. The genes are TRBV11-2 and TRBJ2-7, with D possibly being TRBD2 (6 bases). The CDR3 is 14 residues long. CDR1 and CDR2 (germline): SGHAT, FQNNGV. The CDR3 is CASSTEGGLYEQYF. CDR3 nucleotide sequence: TGTGCCAGCAGCACAGAGGGAGGCCTCTACGAGCAGTACTTT. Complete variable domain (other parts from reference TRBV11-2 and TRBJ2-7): EAGVAQSPRYKIIEKRQSVAFWCNPISGHATLYWYQQILGQGPKLLIQFQNNGVVDDSQLPKDRFSAERLKGVDSTLKIQPAKLEDSAVYLCASSTEGGLYEQYFGPGTRLTVT.

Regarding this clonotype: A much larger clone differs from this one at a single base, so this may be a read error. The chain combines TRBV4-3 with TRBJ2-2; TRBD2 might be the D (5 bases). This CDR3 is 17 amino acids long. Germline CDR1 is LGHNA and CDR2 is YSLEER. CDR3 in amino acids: CASSQEFDSANTGELLF. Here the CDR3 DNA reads TGCGCCAGCAGCCAAGAGTTTGATAGCGCCAACACCGGGGAGCTGCTTTTT.

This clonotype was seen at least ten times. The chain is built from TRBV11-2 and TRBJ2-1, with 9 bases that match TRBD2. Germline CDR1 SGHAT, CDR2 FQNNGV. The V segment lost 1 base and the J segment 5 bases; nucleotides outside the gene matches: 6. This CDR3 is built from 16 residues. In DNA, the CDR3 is TGTGCCAGCAGCTTAGCGGCGGGAGGGCCTCACAATGAGCAGTTCTTC. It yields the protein CASSLAAGGPHNEQFF.